A single T cell receptor (beta chain) is shown here with its context. Its antigen is not identified. Germline V CDR1 and CDR2: SGHDT, YYEEEE. With 0 bases removed from V and 2 bases from J, the gap between germline ends came to 6 bases. There are 14 residues in the CDR3. cDNA specific to TCR beta was made from roughly 500 ng of total RNA, with a constant-region primer employed for priming. The TCR beta library was amplified through three nested multiplex PCR rounds in a modified ARM-PCR procedure. Forward primers for TRBV1-TRBV30 and a C-beta reverse primer served the first two PCR rounds, at approximately 10 cycles each. TCRdb independently ran MiXCR on the multiplex PCR reads; one entry per CDR3 protein. The data show more than 150,000 distinct CDR3 sequences, with 50% to 75% seen just once and 70% to 80% held by the top ten. The data derive from a study of tumor-infiltrating lymphocytes in primary liver carcinoma. The wider study: Subjects consisted of male and female patients aged 30 to 69 years. Study outcomes and limitations: Tumors significantly exceeded blood in top-250-clone fraction (p = 0.039). For tumor-adjacent and tumor-blood pairs, overlap was less than that seen for tumor region pairs.

Germline DNA was also extracted, while the blood RNA originated from unsorted whole blood. Sample: peripheral blood. The chain has TRBV5-6 and TRBJ2-1, with D maybe TRBD2 (5 bases). This clonotype was sampled from a man aged 40-49 years with primary liver carcinoma and hepatitis B virus infection. The CDR3 bases are TGTGCCAGCAGCTTGGCCGGGACCTACAATGAGCAGTTCTTC. Translation gives CASSLAGTYNEQFF.